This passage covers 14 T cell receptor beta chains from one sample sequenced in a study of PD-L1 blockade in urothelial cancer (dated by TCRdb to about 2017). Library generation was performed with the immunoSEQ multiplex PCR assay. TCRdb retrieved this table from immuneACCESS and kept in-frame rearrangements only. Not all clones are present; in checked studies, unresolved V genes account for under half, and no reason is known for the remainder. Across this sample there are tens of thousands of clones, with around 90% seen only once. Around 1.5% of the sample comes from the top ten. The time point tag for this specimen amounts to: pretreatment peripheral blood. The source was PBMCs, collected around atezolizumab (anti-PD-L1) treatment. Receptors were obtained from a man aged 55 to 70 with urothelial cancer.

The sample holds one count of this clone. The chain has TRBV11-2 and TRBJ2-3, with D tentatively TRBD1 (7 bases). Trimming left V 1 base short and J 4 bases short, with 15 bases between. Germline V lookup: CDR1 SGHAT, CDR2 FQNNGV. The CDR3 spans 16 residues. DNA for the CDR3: TGTGCCAGCAGCTTAGTCAGGGGGGCAGGGGCAGATACGCAGTATTTT. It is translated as CASSLVRGAGADTQYF.

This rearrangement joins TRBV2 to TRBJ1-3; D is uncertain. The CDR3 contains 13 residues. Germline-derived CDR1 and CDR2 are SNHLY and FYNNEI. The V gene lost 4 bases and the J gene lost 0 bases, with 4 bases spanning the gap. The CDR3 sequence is CASSGGSGNTIYF. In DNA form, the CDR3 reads TGTGCCAGCAGTGGCGGCTCTGGAAACACCATATATTTT. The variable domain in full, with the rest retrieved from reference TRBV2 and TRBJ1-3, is EPEVTQTPSHQVTQMGQEVILRCVPISNHLYFYWYRQILGQKVEFLVSFYNNEISEKSEIFDDQFSVERPDGSNFTLKIRSTKLEDSAMYFCASSGGSGNTIYFGEGSWLTVV.

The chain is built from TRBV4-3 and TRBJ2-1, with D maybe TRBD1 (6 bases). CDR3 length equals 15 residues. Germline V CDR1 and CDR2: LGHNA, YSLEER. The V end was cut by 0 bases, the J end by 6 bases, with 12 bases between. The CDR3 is CASSQDLDSSNEQFF. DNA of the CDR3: TGCGCCAGCAGCCAAGACCTGGACAGCAGCAATGAGCAGTTCTTC.

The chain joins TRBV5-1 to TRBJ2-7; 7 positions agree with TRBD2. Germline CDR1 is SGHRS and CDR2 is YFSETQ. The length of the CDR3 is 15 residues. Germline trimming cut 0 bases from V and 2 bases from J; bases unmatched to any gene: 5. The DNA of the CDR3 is TGCGCCAGCAGCTTGGGGCCTAGCGGCCCCTACGAGCAGTACTTC. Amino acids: CASSLGPSGPYEQYF.

The CDR3 sequence is CASSAVATDTQYF. In nucleotides, the CDR3 is TGTGCCAGCAGTGCGGTTGCGACAGATACGCAGTATTTT. V is TRBV2 and J is TRBJ2-3; D unclear. The CDR3 runs 13 residues. Germline lookup yields CDR1 SNHLY and CDR2 FYNNEI. V was shortened by 4 bases and J by 3 bases, with 8 bases between the two germline ends.

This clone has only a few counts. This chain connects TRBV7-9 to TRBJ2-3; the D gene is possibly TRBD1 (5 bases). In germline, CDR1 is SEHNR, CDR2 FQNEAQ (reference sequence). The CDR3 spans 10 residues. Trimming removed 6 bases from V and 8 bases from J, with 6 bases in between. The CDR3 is CASSGATQYF. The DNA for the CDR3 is TGTGCCAGCAGTGGGGCTACGCAGTATTTT.

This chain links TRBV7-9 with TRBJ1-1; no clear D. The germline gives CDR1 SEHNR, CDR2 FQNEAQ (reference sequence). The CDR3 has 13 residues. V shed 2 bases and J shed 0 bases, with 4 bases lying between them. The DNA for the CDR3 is TGTGCCAGCAGCTTATCCTTGAACACTGAAGCTTTCTTT. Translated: CASSLSLNTEAFF.

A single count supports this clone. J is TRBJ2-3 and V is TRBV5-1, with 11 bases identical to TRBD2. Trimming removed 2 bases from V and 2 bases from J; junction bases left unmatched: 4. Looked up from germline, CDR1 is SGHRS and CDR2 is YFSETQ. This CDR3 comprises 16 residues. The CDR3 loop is CASSLQLAGVTDTQYF. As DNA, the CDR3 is TGCGCCAGCAGCTTACAACTAGCGGGGGTCACAGATACGCAGTATTTT.

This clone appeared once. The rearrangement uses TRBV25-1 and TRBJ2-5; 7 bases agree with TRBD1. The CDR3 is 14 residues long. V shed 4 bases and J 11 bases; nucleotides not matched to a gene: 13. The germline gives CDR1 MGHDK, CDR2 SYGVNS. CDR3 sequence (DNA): TGTGCCAGCAGTGGACGGGACAGAAGAGCTGAGCAGTACTTC. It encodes CASSGRDRRAEQYF.

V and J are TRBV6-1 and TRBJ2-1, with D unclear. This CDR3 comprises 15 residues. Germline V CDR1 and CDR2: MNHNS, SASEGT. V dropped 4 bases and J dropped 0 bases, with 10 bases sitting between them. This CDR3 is CASSGFGNSYNEQFF. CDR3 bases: TGTGCCAGCAGTGGTTTTGGCAACTCCTACAATGAGCAGTTCTTC.

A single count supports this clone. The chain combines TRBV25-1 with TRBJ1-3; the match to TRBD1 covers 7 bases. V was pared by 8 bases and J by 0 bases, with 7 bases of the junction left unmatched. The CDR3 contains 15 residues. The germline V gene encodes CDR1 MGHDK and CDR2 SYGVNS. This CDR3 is CASATGQPSGNTIYF. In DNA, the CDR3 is TGTGCCAGCGCCACGGGACAGCCCTCTGGAAACACCATATATTTT.

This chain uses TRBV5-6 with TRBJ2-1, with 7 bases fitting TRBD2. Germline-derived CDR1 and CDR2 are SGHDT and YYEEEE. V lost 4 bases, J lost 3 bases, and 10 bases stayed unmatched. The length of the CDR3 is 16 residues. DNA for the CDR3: TGTGCCAGCAGCCGTGAAGCTAGCGGAGACTACAATGAGCAGTTCTTC. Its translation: CASSREASGDYNEQFF.

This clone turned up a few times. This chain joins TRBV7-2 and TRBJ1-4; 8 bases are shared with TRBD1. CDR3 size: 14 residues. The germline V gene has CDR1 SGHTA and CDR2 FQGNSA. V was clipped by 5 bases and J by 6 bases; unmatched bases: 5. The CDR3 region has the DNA TGTGCCAGCAGCCCTCAGGGGGCGTATGAAAAACTGTTTTTT. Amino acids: CASSPQGAYEKLFF.

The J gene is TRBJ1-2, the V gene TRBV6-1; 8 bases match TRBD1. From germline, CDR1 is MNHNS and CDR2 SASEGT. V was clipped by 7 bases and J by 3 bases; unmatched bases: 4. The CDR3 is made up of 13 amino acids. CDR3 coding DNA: TGTGCCAGCAACCTGGACAGGGACTATGGCTACACCTTC. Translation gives CASNLDRDYGYTF.